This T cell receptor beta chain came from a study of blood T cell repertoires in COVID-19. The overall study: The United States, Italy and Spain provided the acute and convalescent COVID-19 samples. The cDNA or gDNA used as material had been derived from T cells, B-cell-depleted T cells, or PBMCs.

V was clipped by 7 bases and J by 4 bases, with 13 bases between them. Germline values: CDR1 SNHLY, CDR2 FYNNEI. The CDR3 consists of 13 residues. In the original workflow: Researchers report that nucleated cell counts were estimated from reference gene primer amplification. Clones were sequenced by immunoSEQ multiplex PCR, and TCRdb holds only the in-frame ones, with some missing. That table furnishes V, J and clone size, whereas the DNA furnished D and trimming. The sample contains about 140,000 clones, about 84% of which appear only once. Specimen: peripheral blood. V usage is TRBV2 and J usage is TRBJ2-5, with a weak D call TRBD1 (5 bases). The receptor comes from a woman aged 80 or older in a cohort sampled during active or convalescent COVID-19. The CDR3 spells CASTPDIAETQYF. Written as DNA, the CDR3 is TGTGCCAGCACCCCGGACATTGCAGAGACCCAGTACTTC.